A selection of T cell receptor beta chains follows, all from one sample in a study of vaccination effects on CD4 cells after COVID-19. No antigen has been identified for these receptors. Libraries were prepared by immunoSEQ multiplex PCR; TCRdb keeps only in-frame clonotypes and omits some of them. The table shows tens of thousands of clones, with 70% to 85% occurring only once. The sequencing used CD4+ T cells from PBMCs cultured without peptide, collected before COVID-19 vaccination. All receptors derive from a human donor who had a prior SARS-CoV-2 infection. Each CDR3 is given with its conserved first and last residue. The D gene is left open where the match is weak. Clone sizes are given selectively: once, few, many, or a class where the clone is expanded.

D: TRBD2
size: NA
V: TRBV20-1
J: TRBJ2-1
DNA: TGCAGTGCTAGTTTGCCTAGCGGGAGGGCGGGGAATGAGCAGTTCTTC
CDR3: CSASLPSGRAGNEQFF

D: TRBD2
size: NA
V: TRBV11-3
J: TRBJ2-1
DNA: TGTGCCAGCAGTCCTACACTAGCGGGAGGACACAATGAGCAGTTCTTC
CDR3: CASSPTLAGGHNEQFF

D: TRBD2
size: NA
V: TRBV4-3
J: TRBJ2-7
DNA: TGCGCCAGCAGCCAAGAGGCTAGCGGGAGTTACGGGGACGAGCAGTACTTC
CDR3: CASSQEASGSYGDEQYF

D: NA
size: NA
V: TRBV9
J: TRBJ2-5
DNA: TGTGCCAGCAGCGCGATAGGGGGGCCCGGGGAGACCCAGTACTTC
CDR3: CASSAIGGPGETQYF

D: NA
size: NA
V: TRBV11-3
J: TRBJ2-7
DNA: TGTGCCAGCAGCCGAATGCGCCAAGCCTACGAGCAGTACTTC
CDR3: CASSRMRQAYEQYF

D: NA
size: NA
V: TRBV6-5
J: TRBJ1-3
DNA: TGTGCCTCCCGGATGATCTCTGGAAACACCATATATTTT
CDR3: CASRMISGNTIYF

D: NA
size: NA
V: TRBV7-2
J: TRBJ2-1
DNA: TGTGCCAGCAGCTTAGTATTCCCACCTAATGAGCAGTTCTTC
CDR3: CASSLVFPPNEQFF

D: NA
size: NA
V: TRBV20-1
J: TRBJ1-2
DNA: TGCAGTGTTAGTCCGGACGACTATGGCTACACCTTC
CDR3: CSVSPDDYGYTF

D: TRBD2
size: NA
V: TRBV24-1
J: TRBJ2-5
DNA: TGTGCCACCAGTAAAGCGGGAACAGAGACCCAGTACTTC
CDR3: CATSKAGTETQYF

D: NA
size: NA
V: TRBV5-1
J: TRBJ1-3
DNA: TGCGCCAGCAGCTTGTCAGGAGTAGAAAACACCATATATTTT
CDR3: CASSLSGVENTIYF

D: TRBD1
size: NA
V: TRBV18
J: TRBJ1-1
DNA: TGTGCCAGCTCACCGGGACAGGGCTTAGGGGGCACTGAAGCTTTCTTT
CDR3: CASSPGQGLGGTEAFF

D: TRBD1
size: NA
V: TRBV5-1
J: TRBJ1-1
DNA: TGCGCCAGCAGCTACGGACAGGGATTAGATAGAGCTTTCTTT
CDR3: CASSYGQGLDRAFF

D: TRBD2
size: NA
V: TRBV11-2
J: TRBJ2-1
DNA: TGTGCCAGCAGCTTAGCCAGACTAGCGGGGGGGAATGAGCAGTTCTTC
CDR3: CASSLARLAGGNEQFF

D: NA
size: NA
V: TRBV4-3
J: TRBJ2-7
DNA: TGCGCCAGCAGCCAAGATACCGGGACGGGACATTTGGGGAGGCGACCCTACGAGCAGTACTTC
CDR3: CASSQDTGTGHLGRRPYEQYF

D: NA
size: NA
V: TRBV7-9
J: TRBJ2-5
DNA: TGTGCCAGCAGCTTTCTCCCCCACAGGGACTCACTAGAAGAGACCCAGTACTTC
CDR3: CASSFLPHRDSLEETQYF

D: NA
size: NA
V: TRBV18
J: TRBJ2-3
DNA: TGTGCCAGCTCCCAGCAGGCAGGGGGCACAGATACGCAGTATTTT
CDR3: CASSQQAGGTDTQYF

D: NA
size: few
V: TRBV3-1/TRBV3-2
J: TRBJ1-4
DNA: TGTGCCAGCAGCCCTTCAGGCGAAAAACTGTTTTTT
CDR3: CASSPSGEKLFF

D: TRBD1
size: NA
V: TRBV6-6
J: TRBJ1-5
DNA: TGTGCCAGCAGTTCGCCCTACGGGACAGGGAACCAGCCCCAGCATTTT
CDR3: CASSSPYGTGNQPQHF

D: TRBD2
size: NA
V: TRBV24-1
J: TRBJ2-2
DNA: TGTGCCACCAGTACTAGCGGGAGGAACACCGGGGAGCTGTTTTTT
CDR3: CATSTSGRNTGELFF

D: NA
size: few
V: TRBV7-3
J: TRBJ2-1
DNA: TGTGCCAGCACCAAGGACAGAGACAATGAGCAGTTCTTC
CDR3: CASTKDRDNEQFF

D: TRBD1
size: NA
V: TRBV5-4
J: TRBJ1-4
DNA: TGTGCCAGCAGCCCGGGGACAGGCGAAAAACTGTTTTTT
CDR3: CASSPGTGEKLFF

D: NA
size: NA
V: TRBV7-2
J: TRBJ1-4
DNA: TGTGCCAGCAGCCCAGCCAGGGCTAATGAAAAACTGTTTTTT
CDR3: CASSPARANEKLFF

D: NA
size: few
V: TRBV2
J: TRBJ1-5
DNA: TGTGCCAGCGGGTCCGGGAATCAGCCCCAGCATTTT
CDR3: CASGSGNQPQHF

D: TRBD1
size: NA
V: TRBV2
J: TRBJ2-7
DNA: TGTGCCAGTGGGGGACAGACCTACGAGCAGTACTTC
CDR3: CASGGQTYEQYF

D: NA
size: NA
V: TRBV19
J: TRBJ1-3
DNA: TGTGCCAGTATCCGGGGGTGGGCGGACTCTGGAAACACCATATATTTT
CDR3: CASIRGWADSGNTIYF

D: NA
size: NA
V: TRBV30
J: TRBJ1-2
DNA: TGTGCCTGGACCCCTGGGAGGTATGATGGCTACACCTTC
CDR3: CAWTPGRYDGYTF

D: TRBD2
size: NA
V: TRBV2
J: TRBJ2-1
DNA: TGTGCCAGCAGTGTCGGGCGGGAGGGCGCTGAGCAGTTCTTC
CDR3: CASSVGREGAEQFF

D: TRBD1
size: NA
V: TRBV9
J: TRBJ1-2
DNA: TGTGCCAGCAGCGTAGGTCGAGGGGGCCTCTATGGCTACACCTTC
CDR3: CASSVGRGGLYGYTF

D: NA
size: NA
V: TRBV9
J: TRBJ1-1
DNA: TGTGCCAGCAGCCAATCGACCCGTTTGTCTGAAGCTTTCTTT
CDR3: CASSQSTRLSEAFF

D: TRBD2
size: NA
V: TRBV18
J: TRBJ2-7
DNA: TGTGCCAGCTCTATCACCGGGACTAGGTCCTACGAGCAGTACTTC
CDR3: CASSITGTRSYEQYF

D: NA
size: NA
V: TRBV7-9
J: TRBJ2-5
DNA: TGTGCCAGCAGCCGTCGGGGTAGGGAGGAGACCCAGTACTTC
CDR3: CASSRRGREETQYF

D: NA
size: NA
V: TRBV4-1
J: TRBJ2-7
DNA: TGCGCCAGCAGCCAACGTGACAGTTCCTACGAGCAGTACTTC
CDR3: CASSQRDSSYEQYF

D: NA
size: few
V: TRBV27
J: TRBJ2-3
DNA: TGTGCCAGCAGTTTAAAGGGCCCGGATACGCAGTATTTT
CDR3: CASSLKGPDTQYF